Described below is a single TCR beta chain sequence and its context. This clone is a singleton in its sample. The antigen it binds to is not known. No quality values exist for individual bases; no much larger clone is one base distant. TCR CDR3 regions were amplified from genomic DNA by multiplex PCR using the deep immunoSEQ assay. Extracted genomic DNA from each cell subset was distributed evenly across all wells of several immunoSEQ 96-well plates, and each plate was treated as a replicate. For sorted subsets, roughly 200 ng of genomic DNA, equivalent to roughly 33,000 T cell genomes, went into each replicate PCR. The purified libraries were quantified using a Qubit 3.0 fluorometer, sized with a Bioanalyzer 2100, and then quantified again using the KAPA Library Quantification kit. Every immunoSEQ 96-well plate was sequenced on a separate single-read 150-cycle Illumina NextSeq 550 flow cell. In the authors' own workflow: Because only junctional sequences without quality scores were contained in the immunoSEQ output, filtering matching that applied to full-length reads could not be performed. Sequences were annotated with PyIR, a Python wrapper for IgBLAST v1.9, using IMGT germline references to assign V/J genes and CDR3. Reads were removed for weak V/J assignments (E-value above 1e-6), missing CDR3, stop codons, out-of-frame junctions, or ambiguous translated residues. A V3J clonotype was defined by an identical inferred V gene, J gene, and CDR3 amino acid sequence. Percentage overlap between repertoires was computed as shared unique clonotypes divided by the size of the smaller repertoire. RTK rarefaction, the Chao1 estimator, and Recon v2.1 estimates of unobserved clonotypes were used to assess repertoire richness. For all TCRbeta clonotypes obtained by the gDNA method from four donors, generation probabilities were computed with OLGA. TCRdb retrieved this table from immuneACCESS and kept in-frame rearrangements only. Not all clones are present; in checked studies, unresolved V genes account for under half, and no reason is known for the remainder. V, J and clone size derive from that table, while D and trimming were established from the DNA sequence. The sample profile shows a few million clones; approximately 90% of them were found once. Jointly, the top ten make up over 0.12% of the sample.

The donors were healthy, HIV-negative adults with no recently reported acute infections or vaccinations. Every donor was a Caucasian adult residing in Nashville, Tennessee, USA. CD4+ T cells were enriched by magnetic negative selection; naive cells were then positively selected on CD45RA, and the negative fraction formed the memory subset. Blood was obtained by leukapheresis, after which PBMCs were separated by Ficoll-Histopaque density gradient centrifugation and cryopreserved in liquid nitrogen vapor phase. Purity and quantity of every magnetically sorted T cell population were checked by analytical flow cytometry. Each sorted fraction had its genomic DNA isolated and then quantified by UV absorbance on a Nanodrop 2000c. Including cysteine and phenylalanine, the CDR3 has 13 amino acids. The only DNA kept is the CDR3, 39 bases in frame from the first base. The V and J ends are trimmed by 6 bases and 4 bases, leaving 10 bases between them. CDR1 and CDR2 were assigned from the germline V gene as ENHRY and SYGVKD.

This sample was included in a study of shared clonotypes between healthy human individuals (dated by TCRdb to between 2020 and 2021). About the full investigation: A few men and two women, aged 18 to 49 years, made up the cohort. For each donor, CD4 naive and CD4 memory were each given three plates, CD8 naive was given two plates, and CD8 memory was given one plate. Blood TCR repertoires of roughly five healthy adults were deeply sequenced to estimate repertoire size and the extent of clonotype sharing between individuals. To increase sequencing depth and limit assay-specific biases, TCR repertoire library preparation and sequencing were carried out by different laboratories using diverse techniques. Per donor, leukapheresis produced somewhere between about 0.9 and 9.5 billion PBMCs.

Points the paper makes about the study in general: Estimated clonotype richness was generally larger for naive than for memory subsets. Sharing across a few donors was observed for around 5% of naive CD4, 3.5% of naive CD8, 2.3% of memory CD4, and around 0.44% of memory CD8 clonotypes. Because the study included a small number of donors, the genetic and exposure-history diversity represented was limited. Sampling was limited to blood, and TCR repertoires in tissue likely differ from TCR repertoires in blood. Based on pairwise subsampling, the degree of clonotype sharing among donors was expected to be affected by sequencing depth. Clonotypes shared by all four sorted-subset donors showed higher generation probabilities than non-shared clonotypes. Even with the large sequencing depth, rarefaction of the sorted-subset datasets indicated that sequencing was incomplete.

This chain joins TRBV10-3 to TRBJ2-1; a tentative D match to TRBD2 spans 6 bases. This TCR was recovered from a man aged 18 to 35 in good health. The specimen sequenced was naive CD4+ T cells sorted from blood. What this sample's cell subset or site label stands for: CD45RA+ positively selected. The nucleotide sequence is given as TGTGCCATCAGGCGGGATTCGTACAATGAGCAGTTCTTC. It translates as CAIRRDSYNEQFF.